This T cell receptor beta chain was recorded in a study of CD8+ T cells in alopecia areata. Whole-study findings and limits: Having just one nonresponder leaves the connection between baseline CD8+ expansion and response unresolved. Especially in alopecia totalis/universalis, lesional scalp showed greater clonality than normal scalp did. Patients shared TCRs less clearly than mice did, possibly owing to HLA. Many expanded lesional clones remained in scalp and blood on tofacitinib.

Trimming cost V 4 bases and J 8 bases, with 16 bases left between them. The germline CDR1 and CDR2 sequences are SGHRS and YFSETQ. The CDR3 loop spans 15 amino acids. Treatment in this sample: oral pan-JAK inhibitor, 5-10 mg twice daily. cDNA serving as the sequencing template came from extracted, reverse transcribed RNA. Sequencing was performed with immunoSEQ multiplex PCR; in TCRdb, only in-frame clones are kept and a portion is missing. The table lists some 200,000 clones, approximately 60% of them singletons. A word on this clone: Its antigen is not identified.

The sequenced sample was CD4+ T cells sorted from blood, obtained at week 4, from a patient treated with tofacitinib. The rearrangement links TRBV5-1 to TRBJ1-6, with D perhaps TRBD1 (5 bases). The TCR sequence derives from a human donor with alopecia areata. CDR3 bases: TGCGCCAGCAGCCCCAGGCTAGGGGATCATTCACCCCTCCACTTT. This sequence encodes CASSPRLGDHSPLHF.